This T cell receptor (beta chain) emerged from a study of cytotoxic CD8 clonotypes in ibrutinib-treated CLL. Measured with immunoSEQ multiplex PCR; TCRdb has only the in-frame clones, and not every one. Altogether roughly 330,000 clones are present, roughly 67% being singletons, with the ten largest covering roughly 6.3%. Germline V gene sequence: CDR1 MDHEN, CDR2 SYDVKM. Trimming took off 6 bases at V and 3 bases at J, with 12 bases between the two ends. The CDR3 spans 15 residues. This clonotype originated in a human donor with chronic lymphocytic leukemia. The V and J genes are TRBV28 and TRBJ2-6; D unclear. The sequenced sample was PBMCs, obtained after 36 months of ibrutinib treatment. The CDR3 DNA sequence: TGTGCCAGCAGACCAATAAATTTTGGGGCCAACGTCCTGACTTTC. Translation gives CASRPINFGANVLTF.